This TCR beta chain is from a study of blood T cells in healthy people across ages. Primers used in a second PCR of about 6 to 11 cycles were a sample-barcoded 5' primer and a J-beta primer mix. Unique molecular identifiers of 12 random nucleotides labeled each cDNA. TCRdb redid the calling of the 5' RACE reads with MiXCR, one entry per CDR3 protein. The sample has 590,000 or so distinct CDR3 sequences, roughly 31% seen once. In its sample, this clonotype was seen a few times. The CDR3 has 14 amino acids. Trimming removed 4 bases from V and 10 bases from J, with 19 bases in between. This receptor was taken from a woman of 80 years or more in good health. This rearrangement joins TRBV12-3 or TRBV12-4 to TRBJ1-1, with unresolved D. Material: blood. CDR3 sequence: CASSSNGRPDRAFF. CDR3 bases: TGTGCCAGCAGTTCCAACGGGAGGCCGGATCGAGCTTTCTTT.